These 14 T cell receptor beta chains originate from one sample sequenced in a study of CD8 T cells in cerebrospinal fluid in Alzheimer's disease. From its re-call of the 10x single-cell sequencing reads, TCRdb lists each CDR3 protein once, without DNA. The sample features under 2,000 distinct CDR3 sequences, with 7.5% to 9.5% in its top ten. The sample consisted of cerebrospinal fluid. Source of these receptors: a human donor with mild cognitive impairment.

Frequency places this clonotype as medium-sized (0.01 to 0.1%). The chain uses TRBV27 and TRBJ2-3. Germline V lookup: CDR1 MNHEY, CDR2 SMNVEV (reference sequence). The length of the CDR3 is 14 residues. The CDR3 loop is CASSFWENTDTQYF.

V gene TRBV19 combines with J gene TRBJ1-2; TCRdb designates TRBD1, a call that cannot be tested without DNA. The germline gives CDR1 LNHDA, CDR2 SQIVND (reference sequence). This CDR3 has 14 residues. CDR3 residues: CASSQQGAFYGYTF. The full variable domain, with the rest looked up from reference TRBV19 and TRBJ1-2, is DGGITQSPKYLFRKEGQNVTLSCEQNLNHDAMYWYRQDPGQGLRLIYYSQIVNDFQKGDIAEGYSVSREKKESFPLTVTSAQKNPTAFYLCASSQQGAFYGYTFGSGTRLTVV.

This clonotype counts as medium-sized by frequency. This sequence joins TRBV9 and TRBJ2-1; TCRdb selects TRBD2, and the lack of DNA leaves this call unchecked. Per the germline V gene, CDR1 is SGDLS and CDR2 is YYNGEE. This CDR3 comprises 14 residues. The CDR3 loop is CASSVASGINEQFF.

This clonotype ranks as medium-sized in terms of frequency. The CDR3 protein is CAARREAGSTDTQYF. The chain couples TRBV5-4 to TRBJ2-3; TCRdb selects TRBD2, and the lack of DNA leaves this call unchecked. The CDR3 covers 15 residues. Germline V gene data show CDR1 as SGHNT and CDR2 as YYREEE (reference sequence).

Frequency places this clonotype as medium-sized. The CDR3 here is CASSRTVGSYNSPLHF. This chain connects TRBV12-3 or TRBV12-4 to TRBJ1-6; TCRdb selects TRBD1, and the lack of DNA leaves this call unchecked. The CDR3 is 16 residues long.

The CDR3 reads CAWIAGGQTTGELFF. The V gene is TRBV30, the J gene TRBJ2-2; the D call from TCRdb, TRBD2, cannot be confirmed without DNA. Germline-derived CDR1 and CDR2 are GTSNPN and SVGIG (reference sequence). This CDR3 has 15 amino acids. Full variable domain (rest looked up from reference TRBV30 and TRBJ2-2): SQTIHQWPATLVQPVGSPLSLECTVEGTSNPNLYWYRQAAGRGLQLLFYSVGIGQISSEVPQNLSASRPQDRQFILSSKKLLLSDSGFYLCAWIAGGQTTGELFFGEGSRLTVL.

By frequency, this clonotype is medium-sized. CDR3 loop: CASTPRGRGTTEAFF. The gene calls are TRBV28 and TRBJ1-1; there is no DNA to check the TCRdb D call of TRBD1. The CDR3 has 15 residues. From germline, CDR1 is MDHEN and CDR2 SYDVKM.

This clonotype is classed as medium-sized by frequency. Here the CDR3 reads CASSLEGGEAFF. The V gene is TRBV5-1, the J gene TRBJ1-1; lacking DNA, the TRBD1 call made by TCRdb goes unchecked. Germline CDR1 is SGHRS and CDR2 is YFSETQ. The CDR3 is made up of 12 amino acids.

This clonotype is labeled medium-sized based on frequency. The J gene is TRBJ2-7, the V gene TRBV3-1; the TCRdb call, TRBD1, lacks DNA for checking. The CDR3 extends over 14 amino acids. Germline CDR1 and CDR2: LGHDT and YNNKEL (reference sequence). CDR3 region: CASSQFLGGNEQYF.

This clonotype is identified as medium-sized from frequency. This CDR3 is CASSTGTSIGVQYF. The chain is built from TRBV28 and TRBJ2-5; the TRBD2 assignment by TCRdb is unverifiable without DNA. Germline values: CDR1 MDHEN, CDR2 SYDVKM. This CDR3 is built from 14 residues.

Considering frequency, this clonotype is medium-sized. J is TRBJ2-5 and V is TRBV5-1; the TCRdb D gene call, TRBD1, has no DNA to confirm it. This CDR3 has 14 residues. CDR1 and CDR2 from the germline V gene are SGHRS and YFSETQ. CDR3 region: CASSLAGGEETQYF.

According to its frequency, this clonotype is medium-sized (0.01 to 0.1%). The J gene is TRBJ2-1, the V gene TRBV7-6; as DNA is missing, the TRBD2 call by TCRdb cannot be tested. Germline lookup yields CDR1 SGHVS and CDR2 FNYEAQ. This CDR3 has 15 residues. Here the CDR3 reads CASSLGLAEGEEQFF.

Measured by frequency, this clonotype is medium-sized. The chain is built from TRBV2 and TRBJ2-1; TCRdb calls TRBD2, which cannot be checked without DNA. CDR1 is SNHLY, CDR2 FYNNEI, per germline. This CDR3 is built from 14 residues. The CDR3 region is CASRSGGTSTEQFF.

Judged by frequency, this clonotype is medium-sized (0.01 to 0.1%). The J gene is TRBJ1-4, the V gene TRBV28. This CDR3 comprises 16 residues. Germline lookup yields CDR1 MDHEN and CDR2 SYDVKM. CDR3 sequence reads: CASSSDGLATNEKLFF.